What follows are 20 T cell receptor beta chains derived from one specimen sequenced in a study of vaccination and CD4 T cells after COVID-19. Documented treatment: approximately 10-day PBMC culture with coronavirus spike peptide pools or control peptides (ViraFEST assay). No antigen has been assigned to these receptors. The Oncomine TCR Beta short-read assay generated sequence data from the DNA of cultured CD4+ T cells. TCRdb passed the PCR reads through MiXCR, listing each CDR3 protein once. The data show under 20,000 distinct CDR3 sequences, about 44% seen once. The sample here was CD4+ T cells from blood, cultured in vitro, taken before SARS-CoV-2 vaccination. These receptors were obtained from a human donor who had recovered from COVID-19.

This clonotype was recorded a few times. This chain links TRBV7-2 with TRBJ2-1; 8 bases match TRBD2. The CDR3 loop spans 15 amino acids. Trimming cost V 8 bases and J 9 bases; bases outside gene matches: 15. Germline V gene sequence: CDR1 SGHTA, CDR2 FQGNSA. The CDR3 reads CASDPSAGVFSEQFF. For the CDR3, the DNA is TGTGCCAGCGACCCCTCAGCGGGAGTATTCAGTGAGCAGTTCTTC.

This CDR3 reads CASSSGQGGGNYGYTF. The CDR3 DNA sequence: TGTGCCAGCAGTTCCGGACAGGGTGGGGGGAACTATGGCTACACCTTC. The genes are TRBV28 and TRBJ1-2, with 8 positions matching TRBD1. After removal of 4 bases from V and 2 bases from J, the junction contained 9 bases not matched to a gene. Germline CDR1 and CDR2: MDHEN and SYDVKM. CDR3 size: 16 residues.

The V call is TRBV15, the J call TRBJ2-5; D unclear. Trimming took 6 bases from V and 1 from J, leaving 18 bases between them. The CDR3 runs 16 residues. Looked up from germline, CDR1 is LNHNV and CDR2 is YYDKDF (reference sequence). The CDR3 coding sequence is TGTGCCACCAGTACCCCGGGCCACACACCCCAAGAGACCCAGTACTTC. It yields the protein CATSTPGHTPQETQYF.

The chain carries TRBV6-1 and TRBJ2-7, with D tentatively TRBD2 (5 bases). Germline V gene data show CDR1 as MNHNS and CDR2 as SASEGT. With 7 bases removed from V and 4 bases from J, the gap between germline ends came to 14 bases. The CDR3 spans 13 residues. The CDR3 region is CASTGPGGYEQYF. For the CDR3, the DNA is TGTGCCAGCACGGGCCCCGGAGGTTACGAGCAGTACTTC.

This clonotype was seen a few times. V and J are TRBV6-2 or TRBV6-3 and TRBJ2-3, with D hard to call. Trimming shortened V by 5 bases and J by 6 bases, and 9 bases separated the two germline ends. The CDR3 loop spans 12 amino acids. Germline V gene data show CDR1 as MNHEY and CDR2 as SVGEGT. The CDR3 DNA sequence: TGTGCCAGCAGTGGCCGAAGCGATACGCAGTATTTT. As protein: CASSGRSDTQYF.

This clonotype occurred a few times. The genes are TRBV4-1 and TRBJ1-2, with D uncertain. Germline-derived CDR1 and CDR2 are MGHRA and YSYEKL. CDR3 size: 12 residues. V lost 0 bases and J 8 bases, leaving 7 bases between the germline ends. The CDR3 DNA reads TGCGCCAGCAGCCAAGATCTTAAGGGCTACACCTTC. This sequence encodes CASSQDLKGYTF.

J is TRBJ2-7 and V is TRBV7-8; D is possibly TRBD2 (6 bases). Trimming shortened V by 1 base and J by 4 bases, and 17 bases separated the two germline ends. Germline CDR1 is SGHVS and CDR2 is FQNEAQ. The CDR3 is made up of 16 amino acids. The CDR3 region has the DNA TGTGCCAGCAGCTTAGTCACCGGGACTCCCAAGTACGAGCAGTACTTC. Its translation: CASSLVTGTPKYEQYF.

The chain couples TRBV20-1 to TRBJ1-1; 8 bases agree with TRBD1. The CDR3 is 11 residues long. Germline CDR1 is DFQATT and CDR2 is SNEGSKA (reference sequence). J gave up 10 bases and V 6 bases, and 7 bases lay outside the gene matches. The DNA for the CDR3 is TGCAGTGCGGACAGGGCGGAGAGAGCTTTCTTT. Encoded protein: CSADRAERAFF.

This clonotype was picked up a small number of times. The rearrangement links TRBV6-1 to TRBJ2-4; maybe TRBD1 (6 bases). Trimming cost V 3 bases and J 0 bases, with 12 bases left between them. Germline lookup yields CDR1 MNHNS and CDR2 SASEGT. The CDR3 sequence is 16 residues long. As DNA, the CDR3 is TGTGCCAGCAGTGATCCCAGGGGCTTAGCCAAAAACATTCAGTACTTC. Amino acids: CASSDPRGLAKNIQYF.

This clonotype was counted between two and nine times. V gene TRBV6-1 combines with J gene TRBJ1-2; no definite D call. CDR3 length equals 12 residues. V lost 6 bases, J lost 8 bases, and 13 bases lay in between. Looked up from germline, CDR1 is MNHNS and CDR2 is SASEGT. The CDR3 loop is CASSLISVGYTF. The CDR3 DNA reads as TGTGCCAGCAGCTTGATATCCGTGGGCTACACCTTC.

The CDR3 coding sequence is TGTGCCAGCAGTGCCCCGGACAAGACGTATGGCTACACCTTC. Protein sequence: CASSAPDKTYGYTF. V gene TRBV25-1 combines with J gene TRBJ1-2; possible D gene TRBD1, 5 bases. The V gene's germline CDR1 is MGHDK and CDR2 SYGVNS. Trimming left V 4 bases short and J 5 bases short, with 14 bases between. The CDR3 runs 14 residues.

This clonotype was counted between two and nine times. The gene calls are TRBV7-2 and TRBJ1-3, with D possibly being TRBD1 (5 bases). The CDR3 has 14 residues. CDR1 is SGHTA, CDR2 FQGNSA, per germline. Trimming removed 5 bases at V and 2 bases at J, with 10 bases between. The CDR3 bases are TGTGCCAGCAGCCTATCGACAGCTGGAAACACCATATATTTT. The encoded protein is CASSLSTAGNTIYF.

This clonotype has a handful of counts. The CDR3 DNA follows: TGTGCCAGCAGGGGACAGGCGGCCTATGGCTACACCTTC. This codes for CASRGQAAYGYTF. V usage is TRBV2 and J usage is TRBJ1-2, with TRBD1 matching over 8 bases. CDR1 and CDR2 (germline): SNHLY, FYNNEI. V shed 6 bases and J 4 bases; nucleotides not matched to a gene: 4. This CDR3 is built from 13 residues.

This clonotype was observed a few times. The chain links TRBV20-1 to TRBJ2-5; D remains unclear. Germline-derived CDR1 and CDR2 are DFQATT and SNEGSKA (reference sequence). V dropped 6 bases and J dropped 5 bases, with 13 bases sitting between them. This CDR3 region has 12 residues. CDR3 in amino acids: CSALVQAETQYF. In DNA form, the CDR3 reads TGCAGTGCCCTGGTTCAGGCGGAGACCCAGTACTTC.

The table lists this clonotype with a few counts. The CDR3 bases are TGTGCCAGCACCGCACTAGCGGGGCCCACAGATACGCAGTATTTT. This gives the protein CASTALAGPTDTQYF. The chain recombines TRBV7-8 with TRBJ2-3, with 10 bases identical to TRBD2. CDR1 and CDR2 (germline): SGHVS, FQNEAQ. V gave up 7 bases and J gave up 2 bases; unmatched junction bases: 6. There are 15 residues in the CDR3.

The gene calls are TRBV20-1 and TRBJ2-2, with D possibly being TRBD1 or TRBD2 (5 bases each). Looked up from germline, CDR1 is DFQATT and CDR2 is SNEGSKA (reference sequence). This CDR3 has 14 residues. Trimming left V 4 bases short and J 5 bases short, with 14 bases between. CDR3 coding DNA: TGCAGTGCTACTAGCAGGGTTGGGACCGGGGAGCTGTTTTTT. Its protein is CSATSRVGTGELFF.

The chain employs TRBV19 and TRBJ2-5; D is uncertain. This CDR3 has 13 residues. The V end lost 4 bases, the J end lost 5 bases, and 11 bases lay between the germline ends. CDR1 and CDR2 (germline): LNHDA, SQIVND (reference sequence). In DNA form, the CDR3 reads TGTGCCAGTAGTACCCAGCCGAGGGAGACCCAGTACTTC. Its protein is CASSTQPRETQYF.

CDR3 in DNA: TGTGCCAGTACTGAACAGGGGGTTACCACCATATATTTT. Its translation: CASTEQGVTTIYF. V and J are TRBV19 and TRBJ1-3, with 8 positions matching TRBD1. The CDR3 consists of 13 residues. The germline gives CDR1 LNHDA, CDR2 SQIVND (reference sequence). Unmatched junction bases numbered 8, after V lost 7 bases and J lost 9 bases. Full variable domain (missing parts from reference TRBV19 and TRBJ1-3): DGGITQSPKYLFRKEGQNVTLSCEQNLNHDAMYWYRQDPGQGLRLIYYSQIVNDFQKGDIAEGYSVSREKKESFPLTVTSAQKNPTAFYLCASTEQGVTTIYFGEGSWLTVV.

The rearrangement uses TRBV7-2 and TRBJ2-3; no clear D. Trimming took off 5 bases at V and 0 bases at J, with 12 bases between the two ends. This CDR3 region has 15 residues. Germline V CDR1 and CDR2: SGHTA, FQGNSA. The CDR3 sequence is CASSPWTSSTDTQYF. The CDR3, as DNA: TGTGCCAGCAGCCCGTGGACCTCTAGCACAGATACGCAGTATTTT.

The chain combines TRBV11-3 with TRBJ2-1; possible D gene TRBD1, 6 bases. This CDR3 comprises 16 residues. Trimming removed 5 bases at V and 2 bases at J, with 16 bases between. CDR1 is SGHNT and CDR2 is YENEEA in the germline V gene. CDR3 nucleotides: TGTGCCAGCAGCCTATTAACAGGGAATACCTACAATGAGCAGTTCTTC. Encoded protein: CASSLLTGNTYNEQFF. Full variable domain (outside the CDR3, taken from reference TRBV11-3 and TRBJ2-1): EAGVVQSPRYKIIEKKQPVAFWCNPISGHNTLYWYLQNLGQGPELLIRYENEEAVDDSQLPKDRFSAERLKGVDSTLKIQPAELGDSAVYLCASSLLTGNTYNEQFFGPGTRLTVL.